A single sample gave rise to the 21 T cell receptor beta chains below, sequenced in a study of blood T cell repertoires in COVID-19. TCRdb's table, derived via immunoSEQ multiplex PCR, lists solely in-frame clones and lacks some. The sample holds 150,000 or so clones, roughly 88% seen once. Sequencing input: peripheral blood. The origin of the receptors is a woman aged 45-65 years with acute or convalescent COVID-19.

The V and J genes are TRBV7-8 and TRBJ2-1, with D perhaps TRBD2 (6 bases). The V end was cut by 1 base, the J end by 3 bases, with 16 bases between. CDR3 length: 17 residues. CDR1 is SGHVS and CDR2 is FQNEAQ in the germline V gene. CDR3 in amino acids: CASSLGLGRDLYNEQFF. As DNA, the CDR3 is TGTGCCAGCAGCTTAGGTTTGGGGCGGGATCTCTACAATGAGCAGTTCTTC.

The chain employs TRBV9 and TRBJ1-1; TRBD1 might be the D (6 bases). This CDR3 has 12 amino acids. Between the trimmed V and J ends, which lost 3 bases and 9 bases, there was a span of 12 bases. CDR1 and CDR2 from the germline V gene are SGDLS and YYNGEE. The CDR3 DNA reads TGTGCCAGCAGCGGACCCAGGGGTAAAGCTTTCTTT. Translation gives CASSGPRGKAFF. Full variable domain (remainder filled in from reference TRBV9 and TRBJ1-1): DSGVTQTPKHLITATGQRVTLRCSPRSGDLSVYWYQQSLDQGLQFLIQYYNGEERAKGNILERFSAQQFPDLHSELNLSSLELGDSALYFCASSGPRGKAFFGQGTRLTVV.

The gene calls are TRBV25-1 and TRBJ2-1; 14 nucleotides match TRBD2. CDR3 size: 16 residues. CDR1 is MGHDK, CDR2 SYGVNS, per germline. Trimming took 3 bases from V and 6 from J; bases not matched to a gene: 4. The CDR3: CASSELGLAGANEQFF. The CDR3, as DNA: TGTGCCAGCAGTGAGCTGGGACTAGCGGGGGCCAATGAGCAGTTCTTC.

The chain combines TRBV6-5 with TRBJ2-7; 10 bases match TRBD1. The CDR3 has 13 residues. V trimming: 7 bases; J trimming: 3 bases; junction bases outside the gene matches: 3. The germline V gene has CDR1 MNHEY and CDR2 SVGAGI. Here the CDR3 reads CASNRDRGYEQYF. CDR3 DNA: TGTGCCAGCAATCGGGACAGGGGCTACGAGCAGTACTTC.

V gene TRBV27 combines with J gene TRBJ1-4; D remains ambiguous. The CDR3 spans 14 residues. Trimming removed 2 bases from V and 5 bases from J, with 9 bases in between. Germline lookup yields CDR1 MNHEY and CDR2 SMNVEV (reference sequence). CDR3: CASSLGQQNEKLFF. The CDR3 DNA sequence: TGTGCCAGCAGTTTAGGGCAGCAGAATGAAAAACTGTTTTTT.

This chain links TRBV12-3 or TRBV12-4 with TRBJ2-7; D gene ambiguous. CDR3 length equals 13 residues. The V and J ends lost 3 bases and 6 bases respectively, with 12 bases between them. This CDR3 reads CASSFVLSGEQYF. The CDR3 nucleotides read TGTGCCAGCAGTTTCGTGTTGTCGGGCGAGCAGTACTTC.

Details on this clone: One end of the junction varies from germline; a read error may be responsible. Other nucleotide sequences in the sample specify the same CDR3. Here the CDR3 DNA reads TGTGCCAGCAGTCAAGGACTAGCAGCGAACACCGGGGAGCTGTTTTTT. As protein: CASSQGLAANTGELFF. V is TRBV3-1 (or the pseudogene TRBV3-2) and J is TRBJ2-2; 8 nucleotides align to TRBD2. The CDR3 spans 16 residues. CDR1 is LGHDT and CDR2 is YNNKEL in the germline V gene (reference sequence).

The chain joins TRBV18 to TRBJ2-1; 8 bases are a match to TRBD1. V shed 5 bases, J shed 15 bases, and the junction held 18 bases outside the gene matches. Germline V lookup: CDR1 KGHSH, CDR2 LQKENI. This CDR3 has 15 residues. This chain's CDR3 is CASSDYRGKSSLGFF. The CDR3 DNA reads as TGTGCCAGCTCAGATTACAGGGGGAAATCCTCATTGGGGTTCTTC. The complete variable domain, with remaining parts taken from reference TRBV18 and TRBJ2-1, reads NAGVMQNPRHLVRRRGQEARLRCSPMKGHSHVYWYRQLPEEGLKFMVYLQKENIIDESGMPKERFSAEFPKEGPSILRIQQVVRGDSAAYFCASSDYRGKSSLGFFGPGTRLTVL.

The V and J genes are TRBV13 and TRBJ1-2; 9 positions match TRBD1. CDR3 size: 15 residues. With V trimmed by 5 bases and J by 7 bases, 11 bases remained unmatched. CDR1 PRHDT and CDR2 FYEKMQ come from the germline V gene (reference sequence). CDR3 residues: CASSPTGTGFFGYTF. CDR3 nucleotide sequence: TGTGCCAGCAGCCCAACAGGGACAGGGTTTTTTGGCTACACCTTC.

The chain joins TRBV9 to TRBJ1-5; TRBD1 matches at 7 bases. Per the germline V gene, CDR1 is SGDLS and CDR2 is YYNGEE. Germline trimming cut 0 bases from V and 4 bases from J; bases unmatched to any gene: 4. The CDR3 has 15 residues. The CDR3 DNA reads TGTGCCAGCAGCGTAGGAGGGACAGAGAATCAGCCCCAGCATTTT. This sequence encodes CASSVGGTENQPQHF.

This clone was counted at least ten times. V is TRBV6-5 and J is TRBJ2-7, with D tentatively TRBD2 (5 bases). Between the trimmed V and J ends, which lost 2 bases and 4 bases, there was a span of 6 bases. The CDR3 extends over 12 amino acids. Germline values: CDR1 MNHEY, CDR2 SVGAGI. This chain's CDR3 is CASSYEGYEQYF. CDR3 nucleotides: TGTGCCAGCAGTTACGAGGGATACGAGCAGTACTTC.

The chain is built from TRBV3-1 (or the pseudogene TRBV3-2) and TRBJ2-7; 10 bases align to TRBD2. CDR3 length: 17 amino acids. J was trimmed by 6 bases and V by 1 base; bases with no gene match: 12. Looked up from germline, CDR1 is LGHDT and CDR2 is YNNKEL (reference sequence). The CDR3 DNA sequence: TGTGCCAGCAGCCAAGGGGAGGTAGCGGCTAGCGGGAGCGAGCAGTACTTC. Translation gives CASSQGEVAASGSEQYF.

The chain recombines TRBV27 with TRBJ2-7, with 9 positions matching TRBD1. CDR1 is MNHEY, CDR2 SMNVEV, per germline (reference sequence). With V trimmed by 0 bases and J by 7 bases, 7 bases remained unmatched. The CDR3 covers 15 residues. The CDR3 region is CASSLSGTGSSEQYF. The CDR3 nucleotides read TGTGCCAGCAGTTTATCCGGGACAGGGTCGTCAGAGCAGTACTTC.

The chain recombines TRBV19 with TRBJ2-1, with D hard to call. The germline gives CDR1 LNHDA, CDR2 SQIVND (reference sequence). The ends were cut back, 8 bases at V and 3 bases at J, with 5 bases in the middle. This CDR3 has 11 residues. DNA for the CDR3: TGTGCCAGTCGCGACTACAATGAGCAGTTCTTC. As protein: CASRDYNEQFF. The entire variable domain, with the rest obtained from reference TRBV19 and TRBJ2-1, is as follows: DGGITQSPKYLFRKEGQNVTLSCEQNLNHDAMYWYRQDPGQGLRLIYYSQIVNDFQKGDIAEGYSVSREKKESFPLTVTSAQKNPTAFYLCASRDYNEQFFGPGTRLTVL.

V and J are TRBV7-9 and TRBJ2-1, with a tentative D call TRBD2 (5 bases). Between the trimmed V and J ends, which lost 3 bases and 5 bases, there was a span of 5 bases. The CDR3 runs to 12 residues. Germline CDR1 reads SEHNR; CDR2 reads FQNEAQ (reference sequence). This CDR3 reads CASSFGNNEQFF. CDR3 coding DNA: TGTGCCAGCAGCTTCGGGAACAATGAGCAGTTCTTC.

V is TRBV7-2 and J is TRBJ2-1; TRBD2 aligns across 10 bases. The CDR3 runs to 16 residues. Germline V gene sequence: CDR1 SGHTA, CDR2 FQGNSA. V was pared by 5 bases and J by 0 bases, with 4 bases of the junction left unmatched. The CDR3 coding sequence is TGTGCCAGCAGCACCGCTAGCGGGAGCTCCTACAATGAGCAGTTCTTC. It yields the protein CASSTASGSSYNEQFF. Using reference TRBV7-2 and TRBJ2-1 for the parts outside the CDR3, the full variable domain is GAGVSQSPSNKVTEKGKDVELRCDPISGHTALYWYRQSLGQGLEFLIYFQGNSAPDKSGLPSDRFSAERTGGSVSTLTIQRTQQEDSAVYLCASSTASGSSYNEQFFGPGTRLTVL.

A few counts support this clone. The chain links TRBV6-5 to TRBJ2-7, with D tentatively TRBD1 (6 bases). Trimming took 2 bases from V and 3 from J, leaving 14 bases between them. The CDR3 is 15 residues long. Germline CDR1 reads MNHEY; CDR2 reads SVGAGI. The CDR3 DNA follows: TGTGCCAGCAGTTACCGGTGGGACACCTTCTACGAGCAGTACTTC. Its translation is CASSYRWDTFYEQYF.

V is TRBV6-5 and J is TRBJ2-1, with TRBD2 matching 8 bases. The CDR3 spans 16 residues. Germline V gives CDR1 MNHEY, CDR2 SVGAGI. After removal of 1 base from V and 1 base from J, the junction contained 3 bases not matched to a gene. CDR3 nucleotide sequence: TGTGCCAGCAGTTACTTTCTAGCGGGTTCCTACAATGAGCAGTTCTTC. This gives the protein CASSYFLAGSYNEQFF.

Worth noting for this clone: Germline is not matched at one junction end, which may reflect a read error. The rearrangement uses TRBV15 and TRBJ1-3, with D uncertain. CDR1 is LNHNV and CDR2 is YYDKDF in the germline V gene (reference sequence). The CDR3 contains 14 residues. The CDR3 spells CATSRDAGGDTIYF. The CDR3, as DNA: TGTGCCACCAGCAGAGATGCCGGTGGAGACACCATATATTTT.

The V call is TRBV5-4, the J call TRBJ2-2, with D unclear. The length of the CDR3 is 15 residues. The germline gives CDR1 SGHNT, CDR2 YYREEE (reference sequence). V lost 0 bases and J 3 bases, leaving 9 bases between the germline ends. For the CDR3, the DNA is TGTGCCAGCAGCTTGGCCATCCGGGACACCGGGGAGCTGTTTTTT. It is translated as CASSLAIRDTGELFF.

The V gene is TRBV5-1, the J gene TRBJ2-5; unclear D gene. V was pared by 0 bases and J by 2 bases, with 5 bases between. Germline CDR1 SGHRS, CDR2 YFSETQ. The CDR3 contains 13 residues. The CDR3 DNA reads TGCGCCAGCAGCTTGGACAGTCAAGAGACCCAGTACTTC. Translating gives CASSLDSQETQYF. The full variable domain, completed using reference TRBV5-1 and TRBJ2-5, is KAGVTQTPRYLIKTRGQQVTLSCSPISGHRSVSWYQQTPGQGLQFLFEYFSETQRNKGNFPGRFSGRQFSNSRSEMNVSTLELGDSALYLCASSLDSQETQYFGPGTRLLVL.